This T cell receptor beta chain was documented in a study of shared clonotypes between healthy human individuals. Study observations and caveats: The researchers took only blood, and tissue repertoires probably look different.

On this clone: Its target is not known.

The CDR3 totals 16 residues. Trimming cost V 1 base and J 7 bases, with 17 bases left between them. Per germline, CDR1 SEHNR and CDR2 FQNEAQ (reference sequence). The material for each subset, its genomic DNA, was split evenly across several immunoSEQ plates. Template amounts of roughly 280 ng DNA, 25,000 to 30,000 T cell genomes, were employed in unsorted PBMC replicate PCRs. Profiling relied on immunoSEQ multiplex PCR, and the TCRdb table lists in-frame clones only, not all of them. The sample holds fewer than 550,000 clones, around 79% seen once. Source material: PBMCs. The chain combines TRBV7-9 with TRBJ1-5, with D possibly TRBD1 on 5 matching bases. The sequence was obtained from a woman aged 40 to 50 in good health. Some clones in this sample may be carry-over from other donors' samples. CDR3 protein: CASSLVLGGNNQPQHF. DNA of the CDR3: TGTGCCAGCAGCTTAGTCTTGGGGGGGAATAACCAGCCCCAGCATTTT. Supplemented by reference TRBV7-9 and TRBJ1-5, the full variable domain reads DTGVSQNPRHKITKRGQNVTFRCDPISEHNRLYWYRQTLGQGPEFLTYFQNEAQLEKSRLLSDRFSAERPKGSFSTLEIQRTEQGDSAMYLCASSLVLGGNNQPQHFGDGTRLSIL.